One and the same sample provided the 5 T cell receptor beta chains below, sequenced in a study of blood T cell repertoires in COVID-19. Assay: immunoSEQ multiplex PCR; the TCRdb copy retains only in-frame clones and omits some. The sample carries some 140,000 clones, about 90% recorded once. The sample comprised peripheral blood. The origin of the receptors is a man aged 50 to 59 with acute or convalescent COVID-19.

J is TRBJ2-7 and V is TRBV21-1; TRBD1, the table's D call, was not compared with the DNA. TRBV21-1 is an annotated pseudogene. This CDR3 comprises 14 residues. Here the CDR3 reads CATRRDRSGYEQYF. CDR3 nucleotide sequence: TGTGCCACGCGCCGGGACAGGAGTGGCTACGAGCAGTACTTC.

The CDR3 nucleotides read TGTGCCTCAAAGCGGGTGAGCTCCTACAATGAGCAGTTCTTC. Translating gives CASKRVSSYNEQFF. The chain is built from TRBV30 and TRBJ2-1; TRBD2 is a possible D gene (6 bases). This CDR3 contains 14 residues. CDR1 is GTSNPN, CDR2 SVGIG, per germline (reference sequence). The V gene lost 7 bases and the J gene lost 0 bases, with 13 bases spanning the gap. Full variable domain (rest looked up from reference TRBV30 and TRBJ2-1): SQTIHQWPATLVQPVGSPLSLECTVEGTSNPNLYWYRQAAGRGLQLLFYSVGIGQISSEVPQNLSASRPQDRQFILSSKKLLLSDSGFYLCASKRVSSYNEQFFGPGTRLTVL.

CDR3 residues: CASNRTSNLEEANVLTF. DNA of the CDR3: TGCGCCAGCAATCGGACTAGCAACCTAGAAGAGGCCAACGTCCTGACTTTC. The chain combines TRBV10-1 with TRBJ2-6, with 8 bases lining up with TRBD2. With 7 bases clipped from V and 6 bases from J, the junction kept 14 bases outside the gene matches. There are 17 residues in the CDR3. Per the germline V gene, CDR1 is WNHNN and CDR2 is SYGVQD (reference sequence).

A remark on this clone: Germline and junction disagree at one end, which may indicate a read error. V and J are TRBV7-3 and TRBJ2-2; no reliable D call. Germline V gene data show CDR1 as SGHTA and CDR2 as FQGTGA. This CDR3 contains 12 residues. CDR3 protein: CASSLNSGELFF. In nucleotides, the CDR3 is TGTGCCAGCAGCCTTAACAGCGGGGAGCTGTTTTTT. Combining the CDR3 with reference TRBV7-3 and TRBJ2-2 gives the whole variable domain GAGVSQTPSNKVTEKGKYVELRCDPISGHTALYWYRQSLGQGPEFLIYFQGTGAADDSGLPNDRFFAVRPEGSVSTLKIQRTERGDSAVYLCASSLNSGELFFGEGSRLTVL.

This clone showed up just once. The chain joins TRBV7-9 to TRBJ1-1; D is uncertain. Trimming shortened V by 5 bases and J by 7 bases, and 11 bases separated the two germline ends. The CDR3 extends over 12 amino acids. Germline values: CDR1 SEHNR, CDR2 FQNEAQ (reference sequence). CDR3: CASSLGRGEAFF. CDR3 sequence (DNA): TGTGCCAGCAGCCTCGGACGGGGTGAAGCTTTCTTT.